The rows below give T cell receptor beta chains drawn from one sample of a study of response to subunit inactivated influenza vaccine. Each CDR3 protein gets one entry after TCRdb re-called the RT-PCR reads with MiXCR. Among around 530,000 distinct CDR3 sequences listed, 12% were seen once. Sample: PBMCs from blood, taken on the day of vaccination. The receptors shown here come from a man aged 45-65 years who received an inactivated influenza vaccine. The CDR3 runs from the conserved cysteine through the conserved F or W. Fields, in order: J gene, D gene, V gene, clone size, CDR3 DNA, CDR3 protein. A D gene is named only where the DNA matches it firmly. Clone size appears in some rows only: once, few, many, or a class for an expanded clone.

j_gene: TRBJ1-4; d_gene: .; v_gene: TRBV7-9; abundance: few; CDR3nt: TGTGCCAGCAGCCTCAACTACGAGAAACTGTTTTTT; CDR3aa: CASSLNYEKLFF
j_gene: TRBJ2-1; d_gene: .; v_gene: TRBV7-9; abundance: few; CDR3nt: TGTGCCAGCAGCTTACCGCCTTACAATGAGCAGTTCTTC; CDR3aa: CASSLPPYNEQFF
j_gene: TRBJ2-1; d_gene: TRBD2; v_gene: TRBV24-1; abundance: .; CDR3nt: TGTGCCACCAGTGATGGAGCCGGGACTAAGACCTACAATGAGCAGTTCTTC; CDR3aa: CATSDGAGTKTYNEQFF
j_gene: TRBJ2-3; d_gene: TRBD2; v_gene: TRBV5-1; abundance: few; CDR3nt: TGCGCCAGCAGCGGAGGACTAGCGGTCACAGATACGCAGTATTTT; CDR3aa: CASSGGLAVTDTQYF
j_gene: TRBJ1-2; d_gene: TRBD1; v_gene: TRBV20-1; abundance: .; CDR3nt: TGCAGTGCTAGAGAGGACAGGGCTTACTATGGCTACACCTTC; CDR3aa: CSAREDRAYYGYTF
j_gene: TRBJ2-7; d_gene: TRBD2; v_gene: TRBV7-9; abundance: .; CDR3nt: TGTGCCAGTACCTTAATAGCGGGAGGGCTTCGGGACGAGCAGTACTTC; CDR3aa: CASTLIAGGLRDEQYF
j_gene: TRBJ2-2; d_gene: .; v_gene: TRBV12-3/TRBV12-4; abundance: .; CDR3nt: TGTGCTAGCAGTTCCCTCCCCGGGGAGCTGTTTTTT; CDR3aa: CASSSLPGELFF
j_gene: TRBJ2-7; d_gene: .; v_gene: TRBV5-1; abundance: few; CDR3nt: TGCGCCAGCAGCCAAAGGCCTAGGACCGAAACCTACGAGCAGTACTTC; CDR3aa: CASSQRPRTETYEQYF
j_gene: TRBJ2-5; d_gene: TRBD2; v_gene: TRBV12-3/TRBV12-4; abundance: .; CDR3nt: TGTGCCAGCAGTTTTGCGGGGGGCTTCCAAGAGACCCAGTACTTC; CDR3aa: CASSFAGGFQETQYF
j_gene: TRBJ2-1; d_gene: TRBD2; v_gene: TRBV5-1; abundance: .; CDR3nt: TGCGCCAGCAGCGAAGAGCGGGGGTCCTACAATGAGCAGTTCTTC; CDR3aa: CASSEERGSYNEQFF
j_gene: TRBJ2-7; d_gene: TRBD2; v_gene: TRBV7-9; abundance: few; CDR3nt: TGTGCCAGCAAGGGACTAGCCTACGAGCAGTACTTC; CDR3aa: CASKGLAYEQYF
j_gene: TRBJ1-5; d_gene: .; v_gene: TRBV4-3; abundance: .; CDR3nt: TGCGCCAGCAGCCAAGATTGGACAGCTAGCAATCAGCCCCAGCATTTT; CDR3aa: CASSQDWTASNQPQHF
j_gene: TRBJ2-1; d_gene: .; v_gene: TRBV4-3; abundance: many; CDR3nt: TGCGCCAGCAGCTCCGGGGAGGGGGGTAGCTCCTACAATGAGCAGTTCTTC; CDR3aa: CASSSGEGGSSYNEQFF
j_gene: TRBJ2-7; d_gene: .; v_gene: TRBV27; abundance: .; CDR3nt: TGTGCCAGCAGTTTAGGCGGAAACTCCGGCTACGAGCAGTACTTC; CDR3aa: CASSLGGNSGYEQYF
j_gene: TRBJ2-2; d_gene: .; v_gene: TRBV7-9; abundance: .; CDR3nt: TGTGCCAGCAGCCGCACAGGGCTGCGGTACACCGGGGAGCTGTTTTTT; CDR3aa: CASSRTGLRYTGELFF
j_gene: TRBJ2-7; d_gene: .; v_gene: TRBV28; abundance: .; CDR3nt: TGTGCCAGCAGTTTAAGACAGTCCAATCTTCAGTCCTACGAGCAGTACTTC; CDR3aa: CASSLRQSNLQSYEQYF
j_gene: TRBJ2-2; d_gene: .; v_gene: TRBV7-2; abundance: few; CDR3nt: TGTGCCAGCAGGGACGTTGGGGTCATCGGGGAGCTGTTTTTT; CDR3aa: CASRDVGVIGELFF
j_gene: TRBJ2-5; d_gene: TRBD1; v_gene: TRBV20-1; abundance: few; CDR3nt: TGCAGTGTGACAGGGGGCCGGACAGAGACCCAGTACTTC; CDR3aa: CSVTGGRTETQYF
j_gene: TRBJ2-5; d_gene: .; v_gene: TRBV12-3/TRBV12-4; abundance: many; CDR3nt: TGTGCCAGCAGTTTAGACCAAGAGACCCAGTACTTC; CDR3aa: CASSLDQETQYF
j_gene: TRBJ1-4; d_gene: .; v_gene: TRBV5-5; abundance: few; CDR3nt: TGTGCCAGCAGCGTAGTGGGTTCGAGTGAAAAACTGTTTTTT; CDR3aa: CASSVVGSSEKLFF
j_gene: TRBJ1-6; d_gene: .; v_gene: TRBV7-2; abundance: .; CDR3nt: TGTGCCAGCAGCTCCCATACAGGGAGGTCCTATAATTCACCCCTCCACTTT; CDR3aa: CASSSHTGRSYNSPLHF
j_gene: TRBJ2-5; d_gene: .; v_gene: TRBV5-1; abundance: few; CDR3nt: TGCGCCACCCGAACCTCGCCAGTAGAGACCCAGTACTTC; CDR3aa: CATRTSPVETQYF
j_gene: TRBJ1-2; d_gene: .; v_gene: TRBV10-3; abundance: .; CDR3nt: TGTGCCATTTGGTCAGAGAACTATGGCTACACCTTC; CDR3aa: CAIWSENYGYTF
j_gene: TRBJ2-7; d_gene: TRBD2; v_gene: TRBV28; abundance: .; CDR3nt: TGTGCCAGCAGTTACCCGGGACTAGCGGGTTACGAGCAGTACTTC; CDR3aa: CASSYPGLAGYEQYF
j_gene: TRBJ2-1; d_gene: TRBD2; v_gene: TRBV19; abundance: .; CDR3nt: TGTGCCAGTAGTACCTCCGCTACTAGCGGGGGGCTTGGGGGGCAGTTCTTC; CDR3aa: CASSTSATSGGLGGQFF